This T cell receptor beta chain was recovered during a study of vaccination effects on CD4 cells after COVID-19 (dated by TCRdb to the early 2020s). Describing the broader study: Two doses of either the BNT162b2 or the mRNA-1273 mRNA SARS-CoV-2 vaccine were administered to participants. Altogether, around ten COVID-19 convalescent patients and a handful of SARS-CoV-2-naive healthy vaccine recipients made up the full study. In both COVID-19 convalescent patients and infection-naive vaccine recipients, the study compared SARS-CoV-2 spike-specific CD4+ TCR repertoires from before mRNA vaccination with those from after it. Cultures from other donors in the study were sequenced with the Oncomine TCR Beta short-read assay on an Illumina iSeq 100.

Library prep was done by the immunoSEQ multiplex PCR assay. TCR beta CDR3 sequencing was performed on DNA from the cultured, isolated CD4+ T cells. The original methods were these. Non-productive TCR sequences were discarded, and reads were trimmed to the CDR3 region, with only CDR3s of 7 or more amino acids retained. Antigen-specific clonotypes were identified using the MANAFEST web app by comparison of expansion in peptide wells against reference cultures. To count as positive, a clone had to show expansion at FDR<0.05 compared with the reference and with all other wells, an odds ratio above 5, and a frequency above 0.1% in two replicate wells. A clonotype was called cross-reactive if it was significantly expanded both in SARS-CoV-2 spike wells and in at least one common cold coronavirus spike condition. CDR3 similarity was assessed by Levenshtein distance using the stringdist R package, and unrooted trees were constructed with ape in R 3.6.1. TCRdb obtained this table from immuneACCESS and retained in-frame rearrangements with V and J assigned. These tables miss some clones; where compared with another copy, unresolved V genes account for less than half of the shortfall, and the remainder is unexplained. V, J and clone size were drawn from that table, and D and trimming were deduced from the DNA. Within this sample are tens of thousands of clones, with over 65% of them counted one time only. Over 4% of the sample comes from the top ten.

Concerning this clone itself: Its antigen is still unknown. The input lacks base qualities; no much larger clone sits a single base away.

Its CDR3 holds 14 amino acids, cysteine through phenylalanine. This entry keeps only the CDR3 DNA: 42 bases, framed from base 1. Trimming costs V 1 base and J 8 bases, and their ends lie 11 bases apart. CDR1 and CDR2, looked up from the germline V gene, are KGHSH and LQKENI. Overall study results and their limits: Marked clonal contraction was observed in both infection-induced and vaccine-induced clones at late post-vaccination timepoints, consistent with waning T cell responses. The study was limited by a small number of convalescent patients and lacked early post-infection timepoints. In healthy vaccine recipients, vaccine-induced clones were almost all SARS-CoV-2 mono-reactive, with only 1 of 255 cross-reactive with common cold coronaviruses.

In the ViraFEST assay, PBMC were stimulated with viral peptide pools, and antigen-specific CD4+ T cell clonotypes were then identified by expansion using TCR sequencing. After about 9 days of culture, CD4+ T cells were isolated with the EasySep CD4+ T cell isolation kit. Negative nucleocapsid antibody results before and after vaccination confirmed that the healthy vaccine recipients had no prior SARS-CoV-2 infection. Two million PBMC per well were cultured in IMDM with about 4.6% human AB serum, 10 IU/ml IL-2 and gentamicin, plus 10 ug/ml peptides. Half of the culture medium was replaced with fresh IL-2-containing medium on days 3 and 7. Each peptide stimulation condition was cultured in triplicate wells unless otherwise noted. PBMC were separated from whole blood using Ficoll-Paque Plus gradient centrifugation and were then either cryopreserved at -140C or used fresh. Overlapping peptide pools spanned the spike proteins of SARS-CoV-2 and the common cold coronaviruses HCoV-NL63, HCoV-OC43 and HCoV-229E. The QIAamp micro DNA kit was used to extract genomic DNA from the cultured CD4+ T cells.

The origin of this receptor is a human donor who received a COVID-19 vaccine. The receptor chain draws on TRBV18 and TRBJ1-4, with the D segment identity uncertain. Sample: CD4+ T cells from PBMCs cultured with HCoV-OC43 spike peptides, taken before COVID-19 vaccination. The cell subset or site label, as the study defines it: HCoV-OC43 spike overlapping peptide pool stimulation. Read as DNA, the sequence is TGTGCCAGCTCACCACGACAAGCGGAGGAAAAACTGTTTTTT. This encodes CASSPRQAEEKLFF.